The 5 T cell receptor beta chains below come from one sample, sequenced in a study of blood T cell repertoires in COVID-19 (dated by TCRdb to 2020 to 2021). Receptor amplification or capture employed the immunoSEQ multiplex PCR assay. Entries here come from immuneACCESS through TCRdb and include only in-frame sequences with V and J called. Some clones fail to appear in such tables; in the studies checked, an unresolved V gene covers under half of the shortfall, and the cause of the remainder is unknown. This sample holds 150,000 to 200,000 clones; nearly 90% were observed only once. The top ten clones comprise 1.5% to 2% of the sample. Sequencing was performed on peripheral blood. Every receptor here comes from a man between 18 and 35 years old who had recovered from COVID-19.

The rearrangement links TRBV15 to TRBJ1-5; the D gene is possibly TRBD1 (5 bases). Trimming left V 0 bases short and J 5 bases short, with 20 bases between. Germline values: CDR1 LNHNV, CDR2 YYDKDF (reference sequence). The CDR3 spans 18 residues. CDR3 sequence (DNA): TGTGCCACCAGCAGAGATTCCTTAGGGGATCCCAGAGATCAGCCCCAGCATTTT. Translating gives CATSRDSLGDPRDQPQHF.

The chain has TRBV6-1 and TRBJ1-2, with 8 bases lining up with TRBD1. Germline-derived CDR1 and CDR2 are MNHNS and SASEGT. V gave up 1 base and J gave up 8 bases; unmatched junction bases: 9. CDR3 length: 15 amino acids. CDR3 sequence (DNA): TGTGCCAGCAGTGAAGGTGGTAGCGGACAGGGAGGCTACACCTTC. It codes for CASSEGGSGQGGYTF.

V and J are TRBV20-1 and TRBJ2-7; possibly TRBD1 for D (6 bases). The CDR3 is made up of 11 amino acids. From germline, CDR1 is DFQATT and CDR2 SNEGSKA (reference sequence). V lost 0 bases to trimming and J lost 7 bases, with 7 bases between them. The CDR3 region has the DNA TGCAGTGCTAGAGATGACAGGGAGCAGTACTTC. This codes for CSARDDREQYF.

The rearrangement uses TRBV28 and TRBJ1-3; D possibly corresponds to TRBD1 (5 bases). This CDR3 spans 16 amino acids. Germline CDR1 and CDR2: MDHEN and SYDVKM. Trimming removed 5 bases from V and 4 bases from J, with 18 bases in between. The CDR3 DNA sequence: TGTGCCAGCAGTGCCCTGGGACTCTTCTCCGGAAACACCATATATTTT. This encodes CASSALGLFSGNTIYF.

This chain uses TRBV11-1 with TRBJ2-7; 9 positions match TRBD1. V shed 5 bases and J 5 bases; nucleotides not matched to a gene: 7. CDR3 size: 14 residues. CDR1 and CDR2 from the germline V gene are SGHAT and FQDESV (reference sequence). The CDR3 spells CASSTGTGNHEQYF. The DNA for the CDR3 is TGTGCCAGCAGCACCGGGACAGGGAACCACGAGCAGTACTTC. The full variable domain, with the rest looked up from reference TRBV11-1 and TRBJ2-7, is EAEVAQSPRYKITEKSQAVAFWCDPISGHATLYWYRQILGQGPELLVQFQDESVVDDSQLPKDRFSAERLKGVDSTLKIQPAELGDSAMYLCASSTGTGNHEQYFGPGTRLTVT.